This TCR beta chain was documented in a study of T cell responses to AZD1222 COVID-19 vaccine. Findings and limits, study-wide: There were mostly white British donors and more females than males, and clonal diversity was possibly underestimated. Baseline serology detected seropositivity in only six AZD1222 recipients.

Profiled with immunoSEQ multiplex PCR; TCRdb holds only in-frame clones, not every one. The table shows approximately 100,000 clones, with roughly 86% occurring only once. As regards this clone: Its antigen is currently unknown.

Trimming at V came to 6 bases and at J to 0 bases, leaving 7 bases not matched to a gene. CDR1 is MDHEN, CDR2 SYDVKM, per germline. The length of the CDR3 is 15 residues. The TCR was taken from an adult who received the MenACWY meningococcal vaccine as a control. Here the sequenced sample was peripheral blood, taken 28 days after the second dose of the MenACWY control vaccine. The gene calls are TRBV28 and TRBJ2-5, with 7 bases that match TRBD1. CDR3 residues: CASRPGQPYQETQYF. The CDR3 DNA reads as TGTGCCAGCAGACCGGGACAGCCGTACCAAGAGACCCAGTACTTC.